This is a list of T cell receptor beta chains from one sample in a study of PD-L1 blockade in urothelial cancer. This table comes from immunoSEQ multiplex PCR, and its TCRdb copy is limited to in-frame clones, with some not included. There are 40,000 to 45,000 clones in the sample; roughly 85% occur only once, and over 2.5% lies in the top ten. This specimen consisted of PBMCs, obtained around atezolizumab (anti-PD-L1) treatment. All receptors derive from a man aged 65 to 85 with urothelial cancer. Both conserved end residues are part of each CDR3. Each record gives: J gene, V gene, clone size, D gene, CDR3 protein, CDR3 DNA. A D gene is named only where the DNA matches it firmly. Part of the rows lack a size; the others show once, few, many or a class for expanded clones.

TRBJ2-7 | TRBV11-2 | - | - | CASSLGGGRAVYSYEQYF | TGTGCCAGCAGCTTAGGGGGGGGCAGGGCGGTTTACTCCTACGAGCAGTACTTC
TRBJ2-5 | TRBV13 | once | - | CASSLGERASKETQYF | TGTGCCAGCAGCTTAGGAGAGAGGGCATCCAAAGAGACCCAGTACTTC
TRBJ1-5 | TRBV30 | few | TRBD1 | CACNGQGGREGQPQHF | TGTGCCTGCAATGGACAGGGAGGGAGGGAAGGCCAGCCCCAGCATTTT
TRBJ2-3 | TRBV18 | - | TRBD2 | CASSPPVSSGRIDTQYF | TGTGCCAGCTCACCACCGGTGTCTAGCGGGAGGATTGATACGCAGTATTTT
TRBJ1-1 | TRBV5-1 | - | TRBD1 | CASSLTSYKSRDRDNYNTEAFF | TGCGCCAGCAGCCTTACTTCCTATAAAAGCCGGGACAGGGACAATTACAACACTGAAGCTTTCTTT
TRBJ2-1 | TRBV10-1 | - | - | CASRRSGLNEQFF | TGCGCCAGCCGGCGGTCAGGACTAAATGAGCAGTTCTTC
TRBJ1-5 | TRBV30 | - | - | CAWDGGNQPQHF | TGTGCCTGGGACGGGGGCAATCAGCCCCAGCATTTT
TRBJ2-5 | TRBV5-1 | - | TRBD2 | CASSLARGLAVQETQYF | TGCGCCAGCAGCTTGGCCAGGGGACTAGCGGTTCAAGAGACCCAGTACTTC
TRBJ2-1 | TRBV5-1 | - | TRBD2 | CASSLLAGGGNEQFF | TGCGCCAGCAGCTTGCTAGCGGGAGGAGGCAATGAGCAGTTCTTC
TRBJ1-2 | TRBV7-9 | few | - | CASSSNRGRGSYGYTF | TGTGCCAGCAGCTCCAATCGGGGCAGGGGTTCGTATGGCTACACCTTC
TRBJ2-7 | TRBV9 | - | - | CASSANGQSYEQYF | TGTGCCAGCAGCGCAAACGGACAGTCCTACGAGCAGTACTTC
TRBJ2-5 | TRBV5-4 | once | TRBD2 | CASSSGLVQETQYF | TGTGCCAGCAGCTCCGGACTAGTCCAAGAGACCCAGTACTTC
TRBJ1-1 | TRBV29-1 | - | - | CSVGIDTENTEAFF | TGCAGCGTTGGAATAGACACTGAGAACACTGAAGCTTTCTTT
TRBJ2-1 | TRBV7-2 | once | - | CASSPLDSEQFF | TGTGCCAGCAGCCCCCTAGACAGTGAGCAGTTCTTC
TRBJ1-3 | TRBV30 | - | - | CAWSPGGVAGHTIYF | TGTGCCTGGAGTCCGGGGGGGGTGGCCGGTCACACCATATATTTT
TRBJ2-2 | TRBV29-1 | - | TRBD1 | CSVGQGIGGELFF | TGCAGCGTTGGACAGGGAATTGGCGGGGAGCTGTTTTTT
TRBJ1-1 | TRBV19 | - | - | CASRGGGTEAFF | TGTGCCAGTAGGGGGGGTGGCACTGAAGCTTTCTTT
TRBJ1-1 | TRBV19 | - | TRBD1 | CASKPDRAATEAFF | TGTGCCAGCAAACCCGACAGGGCCGCCACTGAAGCTTTCTTT
TRBJ1-4 | TRBV19 | - | - | CASSMPAAAATNEKLFF | TGTGCCAGTAGTATGCCGGCGGCCGCAGCAACTAATGAAAAACTGTTTTTT
TRBJ2-7 | TRBV28 | - | - | CASRPYGGHSYEQYF | TGTGCCAGCAGGCCCTACGGGGGGCACAGCTACGAGCAGTACTTC
TRBJ1-1 | TRBV5-1 | - | TRBD1 | CASSEGDSNTEAFF | TGCGCCAGCAGCGAGGGGGACAGCAACACTGAAGCTTTCTTT
TRBJ2-3 | TRBV5-1 | few | TRBD2 | CASTKGLAPSTDTQYF | TGCGCCAGCACCAAGGGACTAGCGCCAAGCACAGATACGCAGTATTTT
TRBJ1-4 | TRBV9 | - | - | CASSGTLGGKLFF | TGTGCCAGCAGCGGAACTTTGGGGGGAAAACTGTTTTTT
TRBJ1-2 | TRBV5-5 | - | TRBD1 | CASSSLTGIYGYTF | TGTGCCAGCAGCAGCCTGACAGGGATCTATGGCTACACCTTC
TRBJ1-1 | TRBV4-1 | - | - | CASSQGLLRPEAFF | TGCGCCAGCAGCCAAGGTCTACTGCGGCCTGAAGCTTTCTTT
TRBJ2-1 | TRBV5-4 | - | - | CASSPTANSYNEQFF | TGTGCCAGCAGCCCGACAGCTAACTCCTACAATGAGCAGTTCTTC
TRBJ2-7 | TRBV29-1 | - | - | CSVGDRWGELASAYEQYF | TGCAGCGTTGGGGACCGTTGGGGGGAGCTAGCCTCGGCCTACGAGCAGTACTTC
TRBJ2-7 | TRBV28 | - | TRBD1 | CASSRTPPGGEQYF | TGTGCCAGCAGCCGAACCCCGCCAGGGGGTGAGCAGTACTTC
TRBJ2-1 | TRBV19 | once | TRBD2 | CASSSDGTSPYNEQFF | TGTGCCAGTAGTAGCGACGGGACTAGCCCTTACAATGAGCAGTTCTTC
TRBJ2-1 | TRBV5-1 | - | TRBD1 | CASSLDRGIEQFF | TGCGCCAGCAGCTTGGACAGGGGGATTGAGCAGTTCTTC
TRBJ2-2 | TRBV18 | - | TRBD2 | CASSPTSGVNTGELFF | TGTGCCAGCTCACCGACTAGCGGGGTGAACACCGGGGAGCTGTTTTTT
TRBJ2-3 | TRBV7-2 | - | TRBD2 | CASSLGLSGSTDTQYF | TGTGCCAGCAGCTTAGGGCTTAGCGGGAGCACAGATACGCAGTATTTT
TRBJ2-3 | TRBV11-2 | - | TRBD2 | CASSLDEIAGSTDTQYF | TGTGCCAGCAGCTTAGATGAGATAGCGGGGAGCACAGATACGCAGTATTTT
TRBJ1-5 | TRBV5-1 | - | - | CASSLREIVQNSNQPQHF | TGCGCCAGCAGCCTCCGGGAAATCGTCCAGAATAGCAATCAGCCCCAGCATTTT
TRBJ2-7 | TRBV7-2 | - | TRBD2 | CASSPGGGLAGAEQYF | TGTGCCAGCAGCCCCGGCGGGGGACTAGCGGGGGCCGAGCAGTACTTC
TRBJ2-5 | TRBV7-9 | once | TRBD1 | CASSSSGTAPQETQYF | TGTGCCAGCAGCTCCTCCGGGACAGCGCCTCAAGAGACCCAGTACTTC
TRBJ2-1 | TRBV28 | - | - | CASQRGRRSYNEQFF | TGTGCCAGCCAAAGGGGTCGCCGATCCTACAATGAGCAGTTCTTC
TRBJ2-5 | TRBV4-1 | few | - | CASSQAGHQYF | TGCGCCAGCAGCCAAGCGGGACACCAGTACTTC
TRBJ1-1 | TRBV30 | - | - | CAWSRGGAGEAFF | TGTGCCTGGAGTCGGGGGGGGGCTGGTGAAGCTTTCTTT
TRBJ1-4 | TRBV29-1 | - | TRBD1 | CSVETGEGANEKLFF | TGCAGCGTCGAGACAGGGGAGGGAGCTAATGAAAAACTGTTTTTT
TRBJ2-1 | TRBV19 | - | - | CASNSIFNSQGNEQFF | TGTGCCAGTAATAGTATCTTTAACTCCCAGGGAAATGAGCAGTTCTTC
TRBJ2-5 | TRBV21-1 | - | - | CARHRDREQETQYF | TGTGCCAGACACCGGGACAGGGAGCAAGAGACCCAGTACTTC
TRBJ2-7 | TRBV6-1 | - | TRBD1 | CASSLDRGAYEQYF | TGTGCCAGCAGTCTGGACAGGGGCGCCTACGAGCAGTACTTC
TRBJ2-2 | TRBV11-3 | - | TRBD2 | CASSPGGANTGELFF | TGTGCCAGCAGCCCCGGGGGGGCGAACACCGGGGAGCTGTTTTTT
TRBJ1-4 | TRBV19 | - | - | CASSIETANEKLFF | TGTGCCAGTAGTATCGAGACAGCTAATGAAAAACTGTTTTTT
TRBJ2-1 | TRBV4-1 | - | TRBD1 | CASSRGQGYNEQFF | TGCGCCAGCAGCCGGGGACAGGGGTACAATGAGCAGTTCTTC
TRBJ2-7 | TRBV6-6 | - | TRBD1 | CASSYSRQGASYEQYF | TGTGCCAGCAGTTACTCCAGACAGGGGGCCTCCTACGAGCAGTACTTC
TRBJ2-1 | TRBV29-1 | - | - | CSVDTAGLYNEQFF | TGCAGCGTTGACACCGCGGGACTCTACAATGAGCAGTTCTTC